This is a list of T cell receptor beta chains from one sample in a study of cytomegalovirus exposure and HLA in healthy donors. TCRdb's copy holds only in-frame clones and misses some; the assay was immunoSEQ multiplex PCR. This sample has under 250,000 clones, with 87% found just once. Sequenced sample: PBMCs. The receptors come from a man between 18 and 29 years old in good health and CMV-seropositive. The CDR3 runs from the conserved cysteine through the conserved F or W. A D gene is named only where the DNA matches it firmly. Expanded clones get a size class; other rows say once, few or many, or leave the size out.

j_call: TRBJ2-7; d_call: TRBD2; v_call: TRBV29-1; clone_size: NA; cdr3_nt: TGCAGCGCTCAGCGGGAGTTCAACGAGCAGTACTTC; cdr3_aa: CSAQREFNEQYF
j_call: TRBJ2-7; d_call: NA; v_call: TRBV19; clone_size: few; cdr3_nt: TGTGCCAGTAGTGAAACGGGACGGTCCTACGAGCAGTACTTC; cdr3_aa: CASSETGRSYEQYF
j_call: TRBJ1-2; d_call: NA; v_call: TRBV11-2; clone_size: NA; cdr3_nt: TGTGCCAGCAGCCCGTACAGTTCGGGGGCGGGGGGCTACACCTTC; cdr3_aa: CASSPYSSGAGGYTF
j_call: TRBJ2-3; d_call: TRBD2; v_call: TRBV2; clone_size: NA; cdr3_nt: TGTGCCAGCAGTGTTGGTAGCGGGGCCACAGATACGCAGTATTTT; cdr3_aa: CASSVGSGATDTQYF
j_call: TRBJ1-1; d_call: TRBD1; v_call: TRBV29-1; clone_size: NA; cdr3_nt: TGCAGCGTGGGACAGGGGGGCACTGAAGCTTTCTTT; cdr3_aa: CSVGQGGTEAFF
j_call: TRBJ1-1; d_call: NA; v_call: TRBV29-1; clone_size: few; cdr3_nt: TGCAGCGTTTGGTACACTGAAGCTTTCTTT; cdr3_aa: CSVWYTEAFF
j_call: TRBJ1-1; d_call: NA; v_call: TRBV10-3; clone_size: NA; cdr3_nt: TGTGCCATCAGTGGACAAGGGATGAACACTGAAGCTTTCTTT; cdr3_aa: CAISGQGMNTEAFF
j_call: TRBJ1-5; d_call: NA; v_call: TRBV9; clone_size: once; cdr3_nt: TGTGCCAGCAGCGTAGAGGCAGGGAGGGAGCCCCAGCATTTT; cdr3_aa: CASSVEAGREPQHF
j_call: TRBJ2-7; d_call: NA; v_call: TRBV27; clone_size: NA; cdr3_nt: TGTGCCAGCAGTTTGGGCCCAGGGGCCTACGAGCAGTACTTC; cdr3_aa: CASSLGPGAYEQYF
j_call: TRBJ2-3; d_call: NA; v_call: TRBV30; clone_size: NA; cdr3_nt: TGTGCCTGGAGTGTAACCCGCCGGCTTGTACCTAGCACAGATACGCAGTATTTT; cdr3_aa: CAWSVTRRLVPSTDTQYF
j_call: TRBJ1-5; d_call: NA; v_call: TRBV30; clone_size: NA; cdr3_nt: TGTGCCTGGAGTATTCGGGCAAACAGGGTCAATCAGCCCCAGCATTTT; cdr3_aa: CAWSIRANRVNQPQHF